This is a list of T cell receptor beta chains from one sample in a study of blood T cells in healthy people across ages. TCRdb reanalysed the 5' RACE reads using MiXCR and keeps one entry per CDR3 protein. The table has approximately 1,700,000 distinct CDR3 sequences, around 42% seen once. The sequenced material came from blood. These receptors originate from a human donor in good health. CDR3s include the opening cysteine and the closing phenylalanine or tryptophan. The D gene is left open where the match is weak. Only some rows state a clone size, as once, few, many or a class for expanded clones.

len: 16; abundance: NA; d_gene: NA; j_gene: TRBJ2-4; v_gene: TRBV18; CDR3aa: CASSSRIRAWENIQYF; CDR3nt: TGTGCCAGCTCATCGCGAATAAGGGCTTGGGAAAACATTCAGTACTTC
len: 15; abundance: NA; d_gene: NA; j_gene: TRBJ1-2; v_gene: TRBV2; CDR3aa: CASSGGWGLHYGYTF; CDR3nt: TGTGCCAGCAGTGGGGGCTGGGGTCTTCACTATGGCTACACCTTC
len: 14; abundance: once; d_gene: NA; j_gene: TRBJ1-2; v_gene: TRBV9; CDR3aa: CASSGTDYLYGYTF; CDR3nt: TGTGCCAGCAGCGGGACAGACTACCTCTATGGCTACACCTTC
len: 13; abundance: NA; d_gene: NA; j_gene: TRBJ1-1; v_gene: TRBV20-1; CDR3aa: CSARGHANTEAFF; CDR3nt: TGCAGTGCTCGGGGACACGCGAACACTGAAGCTTTCTTT
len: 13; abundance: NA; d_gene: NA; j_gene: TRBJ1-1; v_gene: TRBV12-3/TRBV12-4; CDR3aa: CASRSDRTVEAFF; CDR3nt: TGTGCCAGCAGATCAGACAGGACAGTAGAAGCTTTCTTT
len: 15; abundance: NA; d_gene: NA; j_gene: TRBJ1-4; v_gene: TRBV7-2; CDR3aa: CASSLEGLVGEKLFF; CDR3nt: TGTGCCAGCAGCTTAGAGGGGTTGGTGGGTGAAAAACTGTTTTTT
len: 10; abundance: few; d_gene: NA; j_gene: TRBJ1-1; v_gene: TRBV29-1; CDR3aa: CSVAVVRAFF; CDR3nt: TGCAGCGTTGCTGTGGTACGAGCTTTCTTT
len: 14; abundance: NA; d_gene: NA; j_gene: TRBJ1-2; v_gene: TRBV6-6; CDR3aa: CASSSYNGLYGYTF; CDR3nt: TGTGCCAGCAGTTCGTACAATGGACTGTATGGCTACACCTTC
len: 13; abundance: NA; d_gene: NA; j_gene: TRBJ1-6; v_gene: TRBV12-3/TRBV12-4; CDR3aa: CASRVDSYSPLHF; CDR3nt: TGTGCCAGCAGGGTGGACAGTTATTCACCCCTCCACTTT
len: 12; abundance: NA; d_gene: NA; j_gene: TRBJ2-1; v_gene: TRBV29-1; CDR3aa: CSGSSSYNGQFF; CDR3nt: TGCAGCGGATCTTCCTCCTACAATGGGCAGTTCTTC
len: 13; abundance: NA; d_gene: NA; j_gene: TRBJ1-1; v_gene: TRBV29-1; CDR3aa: CSVEESKVGFAFF; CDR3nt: TGCAGCGTTGAAGAATCTAAAGTGGGGTTTGCTTTCTTT
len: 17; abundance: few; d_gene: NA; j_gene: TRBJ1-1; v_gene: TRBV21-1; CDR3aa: CASSMQGVRGMNTEAFF; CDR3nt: TGTGCCAGCAGTATGCAGGGGGTTCGTGGGATGAACACTGAAGCTTTCTTT
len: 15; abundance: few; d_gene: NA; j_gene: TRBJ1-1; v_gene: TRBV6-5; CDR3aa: CASSYSGGMDTEAFF; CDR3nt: TGTGCCAGCAGTTACTCGGGGGGTATGGACACTGAAGCTTTCTTT
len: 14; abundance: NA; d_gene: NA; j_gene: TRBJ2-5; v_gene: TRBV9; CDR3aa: CASSTDLYQETQYF; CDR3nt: TGTGCCAGCAGCACAGACCTGTACCAAGAGACCCAGTACTTC
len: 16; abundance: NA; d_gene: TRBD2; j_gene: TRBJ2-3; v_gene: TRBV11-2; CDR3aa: CASSLLMAGGRDTQYF; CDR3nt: TGTGCCAGCAGCTTATTAATGGCGGGGGGGCGAGATACGCAGTATTTT
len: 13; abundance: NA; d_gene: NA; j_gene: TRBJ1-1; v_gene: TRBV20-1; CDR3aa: CSANPGFNTEAFF; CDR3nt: TGCAGTGCGAACCCAGGGTTCAACACTGAAGCTTTCTTT
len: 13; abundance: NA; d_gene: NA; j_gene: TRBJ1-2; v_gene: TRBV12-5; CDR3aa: CASGFGPVYGYTF; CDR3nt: TGTGCTAGTGGTTTTGGGCCAGTCTATGGCTACACCTTC
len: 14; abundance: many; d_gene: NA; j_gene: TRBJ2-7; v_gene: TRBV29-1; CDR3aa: CSVEGDSYPHEQYF; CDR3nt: TGCAGCGTTGAGGGGGACTCCTACCCCCACGAGCAGTACTTC
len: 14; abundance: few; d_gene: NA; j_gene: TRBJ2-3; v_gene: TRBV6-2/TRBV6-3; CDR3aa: CASSYSIAADTQYF; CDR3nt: TGTGCCAGCAGTTACTCGATTGCGGCAGATACGCAGTATTTT
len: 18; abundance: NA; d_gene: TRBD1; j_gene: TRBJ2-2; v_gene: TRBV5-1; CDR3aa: CASSWDWTGKPNTGELFF; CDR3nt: TGCGCCAGCAGCTGGGATTGGACAGGGAAACCGAACACCGGGGAGCTGTTTTTT
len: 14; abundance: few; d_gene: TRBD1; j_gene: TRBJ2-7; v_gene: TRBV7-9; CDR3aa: CASSSTGAFYEQYF; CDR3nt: TGTGCCAGCAGTTCGACAGGGGCCTTCTACGAGCAGTACTTC
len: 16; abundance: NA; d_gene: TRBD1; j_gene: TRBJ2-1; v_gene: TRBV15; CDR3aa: CATSRDRTGGRNEQFF; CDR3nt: TGTGCCACCAGCAGAGATCGAACAGGGGGCCGCAATGAGCAGTTCTTC
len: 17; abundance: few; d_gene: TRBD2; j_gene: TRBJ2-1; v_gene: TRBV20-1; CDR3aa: CSAGSGMASGSGNEQFF; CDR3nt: TGCAGTGCTGGATCCGGGATGGCTAGCGGGTCAGGGAATGAGCAGTTCTTC
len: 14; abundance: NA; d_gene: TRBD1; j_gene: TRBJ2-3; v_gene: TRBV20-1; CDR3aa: CSAWTGSSGDTQYF; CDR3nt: TGCAGTGCTTGGACAGGGTCAAGTGGAGATACGCAGTATTTT
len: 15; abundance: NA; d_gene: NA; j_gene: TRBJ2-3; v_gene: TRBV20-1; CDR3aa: CSALGGASLTDTQYF; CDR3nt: TGCAGTGCTTTGGGGGGGGCTTCACTCACAGATACGCAGTATTTT
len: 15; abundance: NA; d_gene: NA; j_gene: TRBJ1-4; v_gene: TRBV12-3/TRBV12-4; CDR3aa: CASSLGGLSTEKPFF; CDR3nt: TGTGCCAGCAGTTTAGGAGGACTCTCGACCGAAAAACCGTTTTTT
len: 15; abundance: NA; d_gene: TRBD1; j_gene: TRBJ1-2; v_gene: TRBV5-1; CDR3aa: CASSPGDRDHYGYTF; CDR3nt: TGCGCCAGCAGCCCCGGGGACAGGGACCACTATGGCTACACCTTC
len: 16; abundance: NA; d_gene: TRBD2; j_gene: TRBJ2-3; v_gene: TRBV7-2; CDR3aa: CASSLAQRGGLDTQYF; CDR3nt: TGTGCCAGCAGCTTAGCGCAGCGGGGGGGTCTAGATACGCAGTATTTT
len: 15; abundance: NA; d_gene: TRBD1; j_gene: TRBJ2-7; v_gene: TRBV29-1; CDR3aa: CSVVGGDRSYNEQYF; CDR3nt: TGCAGCGTTGTCGGCGGGGACAGGTCCTACAATGAGCAGTACTTC
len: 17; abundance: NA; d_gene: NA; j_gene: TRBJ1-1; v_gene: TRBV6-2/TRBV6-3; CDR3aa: CASSQDRYSEGNTEAFF; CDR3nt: TGTGCCAGCAGTCAGGACAGATATTCTGAGGGGAACACTGAAGCTTTCTTT
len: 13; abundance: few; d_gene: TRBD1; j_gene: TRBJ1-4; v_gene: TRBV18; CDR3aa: CASSAGTVEKLFF; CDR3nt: TGTGCCAGCTCAGCCGGGACAGTGGAAAAACTGTTTTTT
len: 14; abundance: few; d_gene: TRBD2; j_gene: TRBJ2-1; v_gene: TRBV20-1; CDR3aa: CSARPLGRAGEQFF; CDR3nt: TGCAGTGCTAGACCGCTAGGGAGGGCTGGTGAGCAGTTCTTC
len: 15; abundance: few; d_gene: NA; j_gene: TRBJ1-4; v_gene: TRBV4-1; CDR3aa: CASSQLGGSNEKLFF; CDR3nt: TGCGCCAGCAGCCAATTAGGGGGATCTAATGAAAAACTGTTTTTT
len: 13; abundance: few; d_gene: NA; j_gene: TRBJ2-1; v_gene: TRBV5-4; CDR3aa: CASSFTGQDEQFF; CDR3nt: TGTGCCAGCAGCTTTACGGGACAAGATGAGCAGTTCTTC
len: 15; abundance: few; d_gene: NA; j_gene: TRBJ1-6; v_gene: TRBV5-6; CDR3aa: CASSLYGLDNSPLHF; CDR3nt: TGTGCCAGCAGCTTGTACGGGCTAGATAATTCACCCCTCCACTTT
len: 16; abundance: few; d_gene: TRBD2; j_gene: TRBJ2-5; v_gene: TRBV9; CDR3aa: CASSVSDSGGPIEQYF; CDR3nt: TGTGCCAGCAGCGTAAGCGATAGCGGGGGGCCTATTGAGCAGTACTTC